The entry below describes one TCR beta chain. What it binds is not known. These data originate in a study of T cell repertoires in cytomegalovirus infection. Background on the study: Carrying CMV and the relevant HLA type showed in public TCR beta signatures. Regarding the study as a whole: Using cumulative public TCR beta family frequency, the authors identified those who carried CMV together with the relevant HLA. Dominant in the ex vivo response were TCR beta clonotypes restricted by HLA-C and specific for CMV.

V gave up 2 bases and J gave up 3 bases, with 14 bases separating them. The CDR3 is 14 residues long. Germline assignment: CDR1 SQVTM and CDR2 ANQGSEA. Using its own MiXCR run on the reads, TCRdb lists one record per CDR3 protein. The repertoire consists of around 190,000 distinct CDR3 sequences, with approximately 14% occurring once and the leading ten covering approximately 30%. The source material was PBMCs. The clonotype comes from a human donor in good health (CMV status not recorded). Some clones in this sample may be carry-over from other donors' samples. This chain connects TRBV29-1 to TRBJ2-7; unclear D gene. In nucleotides, the CDR3 is TGCAGCGTTGAAAAGGTAGACGGCCTCTACGAGCAGTACTTC. This codes for CSVEKVDGLYEQYF.